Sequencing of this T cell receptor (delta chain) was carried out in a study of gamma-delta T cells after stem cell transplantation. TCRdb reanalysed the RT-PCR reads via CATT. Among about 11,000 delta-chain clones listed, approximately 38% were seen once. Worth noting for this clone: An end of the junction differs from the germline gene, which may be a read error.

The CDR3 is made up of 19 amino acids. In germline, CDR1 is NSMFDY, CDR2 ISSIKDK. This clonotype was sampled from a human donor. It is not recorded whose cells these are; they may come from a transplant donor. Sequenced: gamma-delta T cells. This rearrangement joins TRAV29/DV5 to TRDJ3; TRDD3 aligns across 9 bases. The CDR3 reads CAASVIGGYPSWDARQMFF. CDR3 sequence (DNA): TGTGCAGCAAGCGTTATAGGGGGATACCCCTCCTGGGACGCCCGACAGATGTTTTTC.